This TCR beta chain is from a study of PD-1 blockade in classical Hodgkin lymphoma. Findings and limits, study-wide: Diminished baseline TCR diversity has been reported in newly diagnosed patients relative to healthy donors. Repertoire differences lack defined causes, possibly disease activity or prior therapy.

Relapse was seen in all patients after autologous stem cell transplantation, and brentuximab vedotin exposure was variable. There are 12 residues in the CDR3. V shed 2 bases and J shed 4 bases, with 3 bases lying between them. The V gene's germline CDR1 is ENHRY and CDR2 SYGVKD. On this clone: Its antigen remains unknown.

Sequencing used immunoSEQ multiplex PCR; TCRdb keeps in-frame clones, though not all of them. The profile shows more than 90,000 clones, approximately 80% of them singletons. The source was peripheral blood mononuclear cells (PBMCs), collected before the second cycle of nivolumab. The chain is built from TRBV10-3 and TRBJ2-1; no reliable D call. The sequence was obtained from a human donor with classical Hodgkin lymphoma. CDR3 sequence: CAISEPYNEQFF. Here the CDR3 DNA reads TGTGCCATCAGTGAGCCTTACAATGAGCAGTTCTTC.